One and the same sample provided the 9 T cell receptor beta chains below, sequenced in a study of T cells in Graves' hyperthyroidism and ophthalmopathy. It was RNA transcripts that yielded the amplified TCR beta CDR3 regions. The HTBI primer set drove a first-round RT-PCR of the TCR CDR3. Each CDR3 protein is one row after TCRdb ran MiXCR on the multiplex PCR reads. The repertoire holds fewer than 700,000 distinct CDR3 sequences, more than 15% seen once, with 17% in the top ten. Sequenced input: blood. These receptor sequences come from a woman aged 18 to 35 with Graves' ophthalmopathy.

This clonotype was observed many times. V usage is TRBV27 and J usage is TRBJ1-2, with TRBD1 matching 7 bases. CDR3 length: 14 residues. With V trimmed by 6 bases and J by 8 bases, 12 bases remained unmatched. The V gene's germline CDR1 is MNHEY and CDR2 SMNVEV (reference sequence). CDR3 bases: TGTGCCAGCAGCCCACCGGGACAGAATTCGGGCTACACCTTC. It yields the protein CASSPPGQNSGYTF.

This clonotype has ten or more counts. This chain uses TRBV6-2 or TRBV6-3 with TRBJ2-7; 9 nucleotides match TRBD2. V dropped 4 bases and J dropped 2; count of bases not matched to a gene: 12. CDR1 is MNHEY, CDR2 SVGEGT, per germline. The CDR3 is 17 amino acids. Here the CDR3 DNA reads TGTGCCAGCAGTTGGCGTCTAGGACTAGCGAATCCCTACGAGCAGTACTTC. Protein sequence: CASSWRLGLANPYEQYF.

There are a few counts of this clonotype. The chain carries TRBV20-1 and TRBJ2-3; the match to TRBD2 covers 9 bases. CDR1 and CDR2 (germline): DFQATT, SNEGSKA (reference sequence). CDR3 size: 16 residues. V trimming: 0 bases; J trimming: 3 bases; junction bases outside the gene matches: 7. In DNA, the CDR3 is TGCAGTGCTAGAGATCTGAGGAGCGGGAGGACAGATACGCAGTATTTT. Protein product: CSARDLRSGRTDTQYF.

This clonotype was seen just once. This may stem from a read error, because a much larger clone lies one nucleotide away. The V and J genes are TRBV4-1 and TRBJ2-7, with 7 nucleotides matching TRBD2. This CDR3 has 15 residues. Trimming cost V 0 bases and J 2 bases; bases outside gene matches: 4. Germline values: CDR1 MGHRA, CDR2 YSYEKL. CDR3: CASSQDGGSPYEQYF. The CDR3 bases are TGCGCCAGCAGCCAAGACGGCGGGAGCCCCTACGAGCAGTACTTC.

The CDR3 nucleotides are TGCGCCATCCAAATCCACGGGTATGGCTACACCTTC. The encoded protein is CAIQIHGYGYTF. The chain employs TRBV10-1 and TRBJ1-2; unclear D gene. In germline, CDR1 is WNHNN, CDR2 SYGVQD (reference sequence). The V gene lost 10 bases and the J gene lost 5 bases, with 14 bases spanning the gap. The CDR3 has 12 amino acids.

Details on this clonotype: A single base separates this from a much larger clone, so it may be a read error. The V gene is TRBV28, the J gene TRBJ1-2, with a possible D match to TRBD1 (5 bases). Germline V CDR1 and CDR2: MDHEN, SYDVKM. CDR3 length equals 16 residues. The CDR3 reads CPSRSLGQGFNYGYTF. The CDR3 nucleotides are TGTCCCAGCAGGTCTCTGGGGCAGGGCTTTAACTATGGCTACACCTTC.

The rearrangement uses TRBV5-1 and TRBJ1-1; no clear D gene. V was shortened by 6 bases and J by 4 bases, with 10 bases between the two germline ends. The CDR3 loop spans 12 amino acids. The germline V gene encodes CDR1 SGHRS and CDR2 YFSETQ. The CDR3 protein is CASTLEGTEAFF. In DNA form, the CDR3 reads TGCGCCAGCACATTGGAGGGCACTGAAGCTTTCTTT. Combining the CDR3 with reference TRBV5-1 and TRBJ1-1 gives the whole variable domain KAGVTQTPRYLIKTRGQQVTLSCSPISGHRSVSWYQQTPGQGLQFLFEYFSETQRNKGNFPGRFSGRQFSNSRSEMNVSTLELGDSALYLCASTLEGTEAFFGQGTRLTVV.

The chain recombines TRBV5-6 with TRBJ2-7; D remains unclear. The V end was cut by 0 bases, the J end by 3 bases, with 10 bases between. Germline CDR1 is SGHDT and CDR2 is YYEEEE. This CDR3 is built from 14 residues. The CDR3 nucleotides read TGTGCCAGCAGCTTGGCTTCGACAAACTACGAGCAGTACTTC. Translation: CASSLASTNYEQYF.

This clonotype was seen at least ten times. This chain links TRBV12-3 or TRBV12-4 with TRBJ1-1, with D uncertain. The CDR3 consists of 13 residues. Trimming cost V 7 bases and J 8 bases, with 17 bases left between them. CDR3 bases: TGTGCCAGCACCCTTCCCCTCAGGCCGGAAGCTTTCTTT. Translating it yields CASTLPLRPEAFF.